This T cell receptor (beta chain) was captured by sequencing in a study of blood T cell repertoires in COVID-19. Study details: Whether acute or convalescent, the COVID-19 samples came from the United States, Italy and Spain.

The authors' processing: The authors estimated nucleated cell counts from reference gene primer amplification. Generated by immunoSEQ multiplex PCR, the TCRdb table keeps only in-frame clones and is missing some. V, J and clone size reflect that table, while D and trimming were determined from the DNA. The table has over 130,000 clones, 84% seen once. Regarding this clone: A junction boundary mismatches the germline segment, possibly from a read error.

The receptor's source is a man in his sixties or seventies with acute or convalescent COVID-19. The sample consisted of peripheral blood.

The CDR3 reads CASSFRTGLAGVFSFNEQFF. CDR3 nucleotides: TGTGCCAGCAGCTTCCGCACGGGGCTAGCGGGAGTCTTTTCCTTCAATGAGCAGTTCTTC. The chain is built from TRBV3-1 (or the pseudogene TRBV3-2) and TRBJ2-1, with 10 bases that match TRBD2. The CDR3 spans 20 residues. Germline V gene sequence: CDR1 LGHDT, CDR2 YNNKEL (reference sequence).